The clone carrying this T cell receptor (beta chain) came up a few times. V gave up 7 bases and J gave up 6 bases, with 12 bases separating them. The CDR3 has 13 amino acids. Germline CDR1 LNHDA, CDR2 SQIVND (reference sequence). The source of the sample is a study of blood T cell repertoires in COVID-19. About the research overall: The study drew acute and convalescent COVID-19 samples from the United States, Italy and Spain. Sources were T cells, B-cell-depleted T cells, or PBMCs; the material itself was cDNA or gDNA.

Sequencing was performed with immunoSEQ multiplex PCR; in TCRdb, only in-frame clones are kept and a portion is missing. The data show roughly 140,000 clones, roughly 72% seen once. The source of this sequence is a woman aged 80 or over with acute or convalescent COVID-19. Material: peripheral blood. This chain uses TRBV19 with TRBJ1-4, with a weak D call TRBD1 (6 bases). The CDR3 DNA sequence: TGTGCCAGTATGCAGGGGAACGATGAAAAACTGTTTTTT. This encodes CASMQGNDEKLFF.